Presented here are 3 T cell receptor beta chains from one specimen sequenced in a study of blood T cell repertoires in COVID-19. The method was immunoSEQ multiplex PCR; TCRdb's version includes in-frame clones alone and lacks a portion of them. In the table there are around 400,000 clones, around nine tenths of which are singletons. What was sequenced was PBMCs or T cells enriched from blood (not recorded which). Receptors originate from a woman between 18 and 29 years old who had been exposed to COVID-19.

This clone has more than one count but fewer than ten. The CDR3 loop reads CASSGRTGDGYGYTF. The CDR3 DNA reads as TGTGCCAGCAGCGGTCGGACAGGGGATGGCTATGGCTACACCTTC. This chain links TRBV9 with TRBJ1-2, with 9 bases lining up with TRBD1. CDR1 is SGDLS and CDR2 is YYNGEE in the germline V gene. V shed 3 bases, J shed 4 bases, and the junction held 7 bases outside the gene matches. CDR3 length: 15 residues.

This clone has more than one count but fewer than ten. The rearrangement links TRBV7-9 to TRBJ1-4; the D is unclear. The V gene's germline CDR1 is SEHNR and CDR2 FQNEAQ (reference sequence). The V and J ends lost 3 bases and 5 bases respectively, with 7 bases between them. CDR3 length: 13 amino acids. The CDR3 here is CASSFYTNEKLFF. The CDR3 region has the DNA TGTGCCAGCAGCTTTTACACGAATGAAAAACTGTTTTTT. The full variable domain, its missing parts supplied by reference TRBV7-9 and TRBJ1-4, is DTGVSQNPRHKITKRGQNVTFRCDPISEHNRLYWYRQTLGQGPEFLTYFQNEAQLEKSRLLSDRFSAERPKGSFSTLEIQRTEQGDSAMYLCASSFYTNEKLFFGSGTQLSVL.

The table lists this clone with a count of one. CDR3 sequence reads: CASSHTRPNPQAFF. The CDR3 DNA is TGTGCCAGCAGCCATACCAGGCCTAACCCTCAAGCTTTCTTT. The chain is built from TRBV14 and TRBJ1-1; D call uncertain. Trimming took 3 bases from V and 9 from J, leaving 17 bases between them. Germline V gene sequence: CDR1 SGHDN, CDR2 FVKESK. The CDR3 consists of 14 residues.